This is a list of T cell receptor beta chains from one sample in a study of T cell responses to AZD1222 COVID-19 vaccine. Sequenced by immunoSEQ multiplex PCR; TCRdb stores in-frame clones only, minus some. The table has about 130,000 clones, about 89% seen once. The specimen was peripheral blood, collected on day 0 of AZD1222 vaccination. All receptors come from an adult in good health. The CDR3 runs from the conserved cysteine through the conserved F or W. Fields, in order: CDR3 length, clone size, J gene, D gene, V gene, CDR3 protein, CDR3 DNA. D genes are given only for firm matches. Clone size is shown for a subset of rows, as once, few, many or a class of expanded clone.

>12|-|TRBJ2-7|-|TRBV7-6
CASSPRGSEQYF
TGTGCCAGCAGCCCAAGGGGGAGCGAGCAGTACTTC
>12|once|TRBJ2-1|-|TRBV2
CASSNTGDEQFF
TGTGCCAGCTCGAATACCGGCGATGAGCAGTTCTTC
>12|-|TRBJ1-1|TRBD1|TRBV7-9
CATEGAMAEAFF
TGTGCCACCGAGGGGGCAATGGCTGAAGCTTTCTTT
>17|-|TRBJ2-7|TRBD2|TRBV3-1/TRBV3-2
CASSLTGRSSGSYEQYF
TGTGCCAGCAGCCTGACGGGAAGGAGTAGCGGGAGCTACGAGCAGTACTTC
>16|-|TRBJ2-7|-|TRBV3-1/TRBV3-2
CASSPPSSTFKYEQYF
TGTGCCAGCAGCCCGCCCTCTAGTACCTTTAAGTACGAGCAGTACTTC
>16|-|TRBJ2-3|TRBD2|TRBV9
CASSAAIAGGADTQYF
TGTGCCAGCAGCGCTGCAATAGCGGGAGGGGCAGATACGCAGTATTTT
>12|few|TRBJ2-5|TRBD1|TRBV10-3
CAIRGQGKTQYF
TGTGCCATCAGGGGACAGGGGAAGACCCAGTACTTC
>13|-|TRBJ2-1|TRBD2|TRBV6-5
CASSTALAGGLFF
TGTGCCAGCAGTACGGCCCTGGCGGGGGGATTGTTCTTC
>12|-|TRBJ1-1|-|TRBV5-1
CASSFWQGEAFF
TGCGCCAGCAGCTTTTGGCAGGGTGAAGCTTTCTTT
>17|once|TRBJ2-6|TRBD1|TRBV11-2
CASSTDRDRAGANVLTF
TGTGCCAGCAGCACTGACCGGGACAGGGCTGGGGCCAACGTCCTGACTTTC
>13|few|TRBJ1-2|-|TRBV2
CASSENGQGGYTF
TGTGCCAGCAGTGAAAACGGCCAAGGGGGCTACACCTTC
>13|-|TRBJ1-4|-|TRBV28
CASGSGALEKLFF
TGTGCCAGCGGTTCGGGGGCACTTGAAAAACTGTTTTTT
>14|-|TRBJ1-2|TRBD1|TRBV6-5
CASSQQGGGYGYTF
TGTGCCAGCAGTCAACAAGGGGGCGGCTATGGCTACACCTTC
>16|once|TRBJ2-4|-|TRBV4-1
CASSQDMGAPSSIQYF
TGCGCCAGCAGCCAAGATATGGGCGCTCCAAGCAGCATTCAGTACTTC
>14|-|TRBJ2-5|-|TRBV9
CASSVVGAGETQYF
TGTGCCAGCAGCGTAGTAGGGGCTGGCGAGACCCAGTACTTC
>16|-|TRBJ1-4|-|TRBV3-1/TRBV3-2
CASSQASGGASEKLFF
TGTGCCAGCAGCCAAGCTTCTGGGGGCGCGAGTGAAAAACTGTTTTTT
>12|-|TRBJ1-3|-|TRBV10-2
CASSERGNTIYF
TGCGCCAGCAGTGAGCGAGGGAACACCATATATTTT
>12|-|TRBJ2-7|-|TRBV29-1
CSVNRDPYEQYF
TGCAGCGTCAACAGGGATCCCTACGAGCAGTACTTC
>13|-|TRBJ1-1|TRBD1|TRBV2
CATDRQGGTEAFF
TGTGCCACCGACCGACAGGGAGGCACTGAAGCTTTCTTT
>13|-|TRBJ2-1|-|TRBV7-3
CASSPFSYNEQFF
TGTGCCAGCAGCCCCTTCTCCTACAATGAGCAGTTCTTC
>15|once|TRBJ2-2|TRBD1|TRBV28
CASRRDRGNTGELFF
TGTGCCAGCAGGAGGGACAGAGGAAACACCGGGGAGCTGTTTTTT
>15|-|TRBJ2-3|TRBD2|TRBV2
CASSPSGLFTDTQYF
TGTGCCAGCAGCCCCTCGGGACTATTCACAGATACGCAGTATTTT
>16|-|TRBJ2-3|-|TRBV28
CASSDQGGSPTDTQYF
TGTGCCAGCAGTGACCAGGGGGGGTCCCCCACAGATACGCAGTATTTT
>16|-|TRBJ1-6|-|TRBV3-1/TRBV3-2
CASSLTQGSVASPLHF
TGTGCCAGCAGCCTAACTCAGGGGTCGGTGGCTTCACCCCTCCACTTT
>13|-|TRBJ1-2|-|TRBV7-9
CASSLRESDGYTF
TGTGCCAGCAGCTTACGGGAGTCGGATGGCTACACCTTC
>13|-|TRBJ2-7|TRBD1|TRBV12-3/TRBV12-4
CATPGDRGYEQYF
TGTGCCACCCCTGGGGACAGGGGATACGAGCAGTACTTC
>16|-|TRBJ1-1|TRBD1|TRBV9
CASSDRQGAGNTEAFF
TGTGCCAGCAGCGACCGACAGGGGGCGGGGAACACTGAAGCTTTCTTT
>15|-|TRBJ1-2|-|TRBV27
CASNPVGGPSDGYTF
TGTGCCAGCAACCCGGTCGGGGGGCCATCTGATGGCTACACCTTC
>12|-|TRBJ1-2|-|TRBV30
CAWMVGRRGYTF
TGTGCCTGGATGGTGGGTCGACGGGGCTACACCTTC
>15|-|TRBJ2-5|TRBD1|TRBV24-1
CATSDPTGSGETQYF
TGTGCCACCAGTGATCCGACAGGGAGCGGTGAGACCCAGTACTTC
>13|-|TRBJ1-2|-|TRBV28
CASSFRANYGYTF
TGTGCCAGCAGTTTTAGGGCTAACTATGGCTACACCTTC
>13|-|TRBJ1-5|-|TRBV6-2/TRBV6-3
CASSFVGGQPQHF
TGTGCCAGCAGTTTTGTCGGTGGCCAGCCCCAGCATTTT
>14|-|TRBJ2-5|-|TRBV7-2
CASRFRGPQETQYF
TGTGCCAGCAGATTCCGGGGGCCCCAAGAGACCCAGTACTTC
>14|-|TRBJ2-7|-|TRBV5-5
CASSFIRGTYEQYF
TGTGCCAGCAGTTTCATCAGGGGTACCTACGAGCAGTACTTC
>15|-|TRBJ2-1|TRBD1|TRBV9
CASSATGTAYNEQFF
TGTGCCAGCAGCGCCACCGGGACAGCTTACAATGAGCAGTTCTTC
>14|-|TRBJ2-7|-|TRBV5-4
CASSSKSGSYEQYF
TGTGCCAGCAGCTCCAAGTCAGGCTCCTACGAGCAGTACTTC
>14|-|TRBJ1-6|-|TRBV5-8
CASSLTGYNSPLHF
TGTGCCAGCAGTTTAACAGGTTATAATTCACCCCTCCACTTT
>18|once|TRBJ2-2|TRBD2|TRBV5-1
CASSSGLAGGPITGELFF
TGCGCCAGCAGCTCAGGACTAGCGGGGGGGCCGATCACCGGGGAGCTGTTTTTT
>14|once|TRBJ1-5|-|TRBV28
CASSPWDTNQPQHF
TGTGCCAGCAGTCCCTGGGACACCAATCAGCCCCAGCATTTT
>13|-|TRBJ2-7|-|TRBV7-8
CASSRGPTYEQYF
TGTGCCAGCAGCCGGGGACCGACCTACGAGCAGTACTTC
>14|-|TRBJ1-1|-|TRBV7-9
CASSLEGLGAEAFF
TGTGCCAGCAGCTTAGAGGGGCTTGGCGCTGAAGCTTTCTTT
>15|-|TRBJ2-1|TRBD2|TRBV19
CASARAGDFYNEQFF
TGTGCCAGCGCGAGGGCGGGGGACTTTTACAATGAGCAGTTCTTC
>16|-|TRBJ1-5|-|TRBV18
CASSPYGSSSNQPQHF
TGTGCCAGCTCACCATACGGGTCGTCGAGCAATCAGCCCCAGCATTTT
>16|-|TRBJ2-2|-|TRBV7-9
CASSESGRALTGELFF
TGTGCCAGCAGCGAATCGGGCAGAGCCCTCACCGGGGAGCTGTTTTTT
>14|-|TRBJ1-2|-|TRBV5-5
CASSLIGGGRGYTF
TGTGCCAGCAGCTTAATTGGTGGGGGTCGGGGCTACACCTTC
>18|few|TRBJ1-6|TRBD1|TRBV5-1
CASSPRTGVVSYNSPLHF
TGCGCCAGCAGCCCACGGACAGGGGTAGTCTCCTATAATTCACCCCTCCACTTT